This TCR beta chain originates from a study of blood T cell repertoires in COVID-19. About the study: Acute-phase and convalescent COVID-19 samples originated in the United States, Italy and Spain. Sources were T cells, B-cell-depleted T cells, or PBMCs; the material itself was cDNA or gDNA.

Per the original methods: For nucleated cells, counts were estimated from reference gene primer amplification. Measured with immunoSEQ multiplex PCR; TCRdb has only the in-frame clones, and not every one. V and J calls and clone size are those listed in that table; D and trimming were worked out from the DNA. The sample records 150,000 to 200,000 clones, 60% to 85% being singletons. The V and J ends lost 6 bases and 6 bases, in that order; junction bases with no gene match: 4. The germline CDR1 and CDR2 sequences are MNHEY and SVGAGI. The CDR3 is made up of 14 amino acids. The gene calls are TRBV6-5 and TRBJ2-7, with 14 bases identical to TRBD2. Source material: peripheral blood. The TCR sequence derives from a man aged 60 to 75 with acute or convalescent COVID-19. Written as DNA, the CDR3 is TGTGCCAGCAGGGGACTAGCGGGGGTCGGCGAGCAGTACTTC. Amino acids: CASRGLAGVGEQYF.